The present T cell receptor beta chain was sequenced within a study of blood T cell repertoires in COVID-19. About the research overall: There were acute and convalescent COVID-19 samples, and they came from the United States, Italy and Spain. In each case, the material was cDNA or gDNA derived from T cells, B-cell-depleted T cells, or PBMCs.

In the original workflow: Amplifying reference gene primers gave estimates of nucleated cell counts. Sequencing used immunoSEQ multiplex PCR; TCRdb keeps in-frame clones, though not all of them. D and trimming were read from the DNA, whereas the V and J calls and clone size are those reported in that table. Seen here are about 41,000 clones, 70% to 90% observed once, and the top ten hold around 4.7%. The CDR3 is 13 amino acids. CDR1 is SNHLY, CDR2 FYNNEI, per germline. Trimming took 4 bases from V and 0 from J, leaving 4 bases between them. Sequencing was done on a sample of peripheral blood. This chain connects TRBV2 to TRBJ1-5; D is undetermined. The TCR comes from a man in his 60s with acute or convalescent COVID-19. The CDR3 DNA reads as TGTGCCAGCAGTGTGTATAGCAATCAGCCCCAGCATTTT. It specifies CASSVYSNQPQHF.